These 10 T cell receptor beta chains were all obtained from the same sample, sequenced in a study of response to subunit inactivated influenza vaccine listed by TCRdb under 2018. Library creation used RT-PCR. This sample was sequenced with an Illumina HiSeq 2500. TCRdb handled the public reads itself, with Q25 trimming in fastp and clone calling in MiXCR, and kept productive beta chains. CDR3 protein duplicates are merged, each entry listing the most common genes and DNA. The sample profile shows about 300,000 distinct CDR3 sequences; 22% of them were found once. The leading ten clones occupy approximately 10% of the sample. The specimen was PBMCs from blood, collected less than 22 months after vaccination. The receptors originated from a man between 50 and 70 years old who received an inactivated influenza vaccine. Donor details come from another sample of the same person, matched by shared clones.

The chain uses TRBV30 and TRBJ2-3; D not resolved. The CDR3 runs 16 residues. Germline V gives CDR1 GTSNPN, CDR2 SVGIG (reference sequence). Trimming took off 0 bases at V and 0 bases at J, with 13 bases between the two ends. CDR3 residues: CAWSVLRWYSTDTQYF. Here the CDR3 DNA reads TGTGCCTGGAGTGTACTCCGGTGGTATAGCACAGATACGCAGTATTTT. Drawing the rest from reference TRBV30 and TRBJ2-3, the complete variable domain is SQTIHQWPATLVQPVGSPLSLECTVEGTSNPNLYWYRQAAGRGLQLLFYSVGIGQISSEVPQNLSASRPQDRQFILSSKKLLLSDSGFYLCAWSVLRWYSTDTQYFGPGTRLTVL.

The rearrangement links TRBV7-2 to TRBJ1-5; 8 bases fit TRBD1. V dropped 5 bases and J dropped 2; count of bases not matched to a gene: 2. Germline V lookup: CDR1 SGHTA, CDR2 FQGNSA. The CDR3 extends over 14 amino acids. The CDR3 reads CASSKDRGNQPQHF. CDR3 bases: TGTGCCAGCAGCAAGGACAGGGGCAATCAGCCCCAGCATTTT.

This chain links TRBV7-2 with TRBJ1-2; D ambiguous. The CDR3 extends over 17 amino acids. Germline CDR1 and CDR2: SGHTA and FQGNSA. Trimming took off 2 bases at V and 1 base at J, with 17 bases between the two ends. CDR3 region: CASSLRSRVGLNYGYTF. The CDR3, as DNA: TGTGCCAGCAGCTTAAGGTCTAGGGTCGGACTTAACTATGGCTACACCTTC.

This chain's CDR3 is CSVEVVAGGLDTQYF. The CDR3 nucleotides are TGCAGCGTTGAAGTGGTAGCAGGGGGCCTAGATACGCAGTATTTT. V and J are TRBV29-1 and TRBJ2-3, with 8 bases lining up with TRBD1. The J segment lost 5 bases and the V segment lost 1 base, leaving 8 bases of the junction unmatched. CDR3 size: 15 residues. The germline V gene has CDR1 SQVTM and CDR2 ANQGSEA.

The V gene is TRBV7-2, the J gene TRBJ1-3, with TRBD1 matching over 8 bases. Germline-derived CDR1 and CDR2 are SGHTA and FQGNSA. This CDR3 region has 16 residues. The J segment lost 2 bases and the V segment lost 4 bases, leaving 7 bases of the junction unmatched. CDR3 DNA: TGTGCCAGCAGCTCGTCCCGGACAGGGACTGGAAACACCATATATTTT. Residues: CASSSSRTGTGNTIYF. The full variable domain, rest sourced from reference TRBV7-2 and TRBJ1-3, is GAGVSQSPSNKVTEKGKDVELRCDPISGHTALYWYRQSLGQGLEFLIYFQGNSAPDKSGLPSDRFSAERTGGSVSTLTIQRTQQEDSAVYLCASSSSRTGTGNTIYFGEGSWLTVV.

This chain connects TRBV15 to TRBJ2-5, with TRBD2 as a possible D gene (5 bases). The germline CDR1 and CDR2 sequences are LNHNV and YYDKDF (reference sequence). The CDR3 spans 13 residues. V shed 8 bases and J shed 0 bases, with 10 bases lying between them. DNA of the CDR3: TGTGCCACCGGACTCCGGCACCAAGAGACCCAGTACTTC. Amino acid sequence: CATGLRHQETQYF.

This clonotype was seen more than once but under ten times. The rearrangement uses TRBV5-1 and TRBJ2-2, with 7 bases lining up with TRBD2. CDR3 length: 15 residues. V was pared by 4 bases and J by 2 bases, with 5 bases of the junction left unmatched. CDR1 SGHRS and CDR2 YFSETQ come from the germline V gene. The CDR3 is CASSRSGPNTGELFF. The CDR3 region has the DNA TGCGCCAGCAGCCGTAGCGGGCCAAACACCGGGGAGCTGTTTTTT.

The chain is built from TRBV4-3 and TRBJ2-5; weak D call: TRBD1 (6 bases). The CDR3 covers 15 residues. Germline V CDR1 and CDR2: LGHNA, YSLEER. V was cut by 0 bases and J by 3 bases, with 11 bases left in between. CDR3 DNA sequence: TGCGCCAGCAGCCAAGATTTCAGGGGAGAAGAGACCCAGTACTTC. This sequence encodes CASSQDFRGEETQYF.

This clonotype was counted only a few times. The chain combines TRBV6-5 with TRBJ2-1; TRBD1 aligns across 7 bases. Germline V gene lookup returns CDR1 MNHEY and CDR2 SVGAGI. J was trimmed by 5 bases and V by 0 bases; bases with no gene match: 1. CDR3 size: 14 residues. The CDR3 protein is CASSYSGQHNEQFF. In DNA form, the CDR3 reads TGTGCCAGCAGTTACTCGGGACAGCACAATGAGCAGTTCTTC.

This clonotype has ten or more counts. The chain is built from TRBV6-1 and TRBJ1-5; the match to TRBD1 covers 7 bases. Losses at the gene ends were 6 bases for V and 0 bases for J; bases not matched to a gene: 5. This CDR3 region has 15 residues. Per germline, CDR1 MNHNS and CDR2 SASEGT. This CDR3 is CASSPDRASNQPQHF. The CDR3 DNA is TGTGCCAGCAGCCCCGACAGGGCTAGCAATCAGCCCCAGCATTTT.